This T cell receptor (beta chain) was obtained from a study of cytomegalovirus exposure and HLA in healthy donors. Findings of the study overall: One later analysis reportedly identified an Asian-associated ancestry cluster that showed fewer N-insertions than the approximately 670-donor mean. In a later analysis, the majority of CMV-associated beta chains seemingly showed HLA restriction. A later analysis appeared to link common viral pathogens to several of the most significant clusters.

Turning to this clone: What it recognizes is unknown.

Germline-derived CDR1 and CDR2 are LGHNT and FRNRAP. J lost 2 bases, V lost 6 bases, and 10 bases had no gene match. The CDR3 contains 15 residues. 60 Vbeta and 13 Jbeta primers were used in PCR. Method: immunoSEQ multiplex PCR; TCRdb's copy keeps in-frame clones and lacks some. In the table there are 150,000 to 250,000 clones, 75% to 85% of which are singletons. The receptor's source is a woman between 45 and 65 years old in good health and CMV-seronegative. The sequencing input was PBMCs. The chain carries TRBV12-5 and TRBJ2-7; 7 nucleotides align to TRBD1. The CDR3 DNA is TGTGCTAGTGGGGGCCGGGACAGAATTGCCTACGAGCAGTACTTC. Its protein is CASGGRDRIAYEQYF.